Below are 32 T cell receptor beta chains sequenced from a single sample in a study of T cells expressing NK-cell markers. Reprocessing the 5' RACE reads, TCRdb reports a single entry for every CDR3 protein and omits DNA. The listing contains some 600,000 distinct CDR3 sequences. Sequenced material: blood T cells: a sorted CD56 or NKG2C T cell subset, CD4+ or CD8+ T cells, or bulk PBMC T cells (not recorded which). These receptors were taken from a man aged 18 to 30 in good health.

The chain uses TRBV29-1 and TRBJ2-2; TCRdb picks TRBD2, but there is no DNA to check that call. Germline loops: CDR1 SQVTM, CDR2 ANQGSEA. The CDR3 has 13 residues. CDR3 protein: CSTGDSYTGELFF.

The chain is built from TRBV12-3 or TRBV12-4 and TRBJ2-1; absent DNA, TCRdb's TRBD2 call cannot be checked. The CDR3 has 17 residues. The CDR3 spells CATHRGLAGGMDNEQFF.

This chain's CDR3 is CSADDSIYNEQFF. The V call is TRBV29-1, the J call TRBJ2-1; absent DNA, TCRdb's TRBD1 call cannot be checked. The germline V gene encodes CDR1 SQVTM and CDR2 ANQGSEA. The CDR3 runs to 13 residues.

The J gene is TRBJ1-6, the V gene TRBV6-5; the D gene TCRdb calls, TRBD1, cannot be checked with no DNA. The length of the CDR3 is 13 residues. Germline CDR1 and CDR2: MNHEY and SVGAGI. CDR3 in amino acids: CASSYLLREPLHF.

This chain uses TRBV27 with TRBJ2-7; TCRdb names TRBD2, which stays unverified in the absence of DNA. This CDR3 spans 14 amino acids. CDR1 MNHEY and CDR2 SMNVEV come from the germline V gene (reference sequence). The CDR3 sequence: CASTRGAGGYEQYF.

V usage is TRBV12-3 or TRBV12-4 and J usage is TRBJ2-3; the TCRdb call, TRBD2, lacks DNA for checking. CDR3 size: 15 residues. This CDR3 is CASTQAGAGSDTQYF.

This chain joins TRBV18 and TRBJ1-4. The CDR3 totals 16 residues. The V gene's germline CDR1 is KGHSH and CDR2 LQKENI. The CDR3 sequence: CASSPPAGGRKEKLFF.

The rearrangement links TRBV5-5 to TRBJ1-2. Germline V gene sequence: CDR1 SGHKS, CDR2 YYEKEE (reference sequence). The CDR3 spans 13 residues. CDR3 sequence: CASSGGTNYGYTF.

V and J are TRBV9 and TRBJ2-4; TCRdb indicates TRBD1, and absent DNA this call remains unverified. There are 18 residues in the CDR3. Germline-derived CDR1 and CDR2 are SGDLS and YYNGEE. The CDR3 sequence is CASSPQDGPRLAKNIQYF.

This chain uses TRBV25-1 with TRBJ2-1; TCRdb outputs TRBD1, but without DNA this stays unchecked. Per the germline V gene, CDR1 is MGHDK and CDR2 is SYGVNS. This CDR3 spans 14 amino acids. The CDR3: CASSAPGSYNEQFF.

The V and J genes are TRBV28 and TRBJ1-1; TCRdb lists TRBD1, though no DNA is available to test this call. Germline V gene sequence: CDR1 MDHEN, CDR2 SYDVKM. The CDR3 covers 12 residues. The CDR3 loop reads CASSLKQGIAFF.

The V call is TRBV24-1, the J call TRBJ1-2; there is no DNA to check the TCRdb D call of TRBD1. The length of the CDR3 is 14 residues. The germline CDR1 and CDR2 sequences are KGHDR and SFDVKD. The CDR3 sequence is CATSDPQGDYGYTF.

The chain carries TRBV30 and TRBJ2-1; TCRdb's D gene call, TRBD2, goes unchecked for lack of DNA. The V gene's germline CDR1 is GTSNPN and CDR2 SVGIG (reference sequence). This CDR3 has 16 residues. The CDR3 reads CAWRYLLAGANNEQFF.

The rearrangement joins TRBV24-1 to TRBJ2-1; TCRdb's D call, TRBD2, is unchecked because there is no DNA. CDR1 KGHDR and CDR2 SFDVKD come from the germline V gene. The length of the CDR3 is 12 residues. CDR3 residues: CATSDAGYEQFF.

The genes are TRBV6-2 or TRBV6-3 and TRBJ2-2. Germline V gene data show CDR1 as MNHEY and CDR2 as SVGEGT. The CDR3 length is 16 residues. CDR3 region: CASSTQWSGSTGELFF.

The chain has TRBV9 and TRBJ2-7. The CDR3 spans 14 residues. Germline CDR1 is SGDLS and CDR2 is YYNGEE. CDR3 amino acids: CASSVDPRLDEQYF.

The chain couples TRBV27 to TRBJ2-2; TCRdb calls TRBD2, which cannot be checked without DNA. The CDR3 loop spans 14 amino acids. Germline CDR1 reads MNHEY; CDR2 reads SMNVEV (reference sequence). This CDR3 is CASSFTSLTGELFF.

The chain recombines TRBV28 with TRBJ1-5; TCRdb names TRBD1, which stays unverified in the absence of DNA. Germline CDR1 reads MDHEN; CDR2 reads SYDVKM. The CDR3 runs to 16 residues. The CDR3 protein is CASSASGQGGNQPQHF. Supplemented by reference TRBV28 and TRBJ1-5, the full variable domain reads DVKVTQSSRYLVKRTGEKVFLECVQDMDHENMFWYRQDPGLGLRLIYFSYDVKMKEKGDIPEGYSVSREKKERFSLILESASTNQTSMYLCASSASGQGGNQPQHFGDGTRLSIL.

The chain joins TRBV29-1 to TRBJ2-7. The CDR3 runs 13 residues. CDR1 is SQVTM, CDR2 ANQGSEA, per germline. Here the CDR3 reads CSVGQERFNEQYF.

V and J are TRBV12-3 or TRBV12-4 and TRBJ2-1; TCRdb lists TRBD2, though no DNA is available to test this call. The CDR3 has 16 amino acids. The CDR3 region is CASRPGTSGRVNEQFF.

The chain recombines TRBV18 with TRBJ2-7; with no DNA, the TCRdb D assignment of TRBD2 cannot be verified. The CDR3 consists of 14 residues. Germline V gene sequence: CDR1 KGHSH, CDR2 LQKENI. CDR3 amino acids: CASSPIEEAGEQYF. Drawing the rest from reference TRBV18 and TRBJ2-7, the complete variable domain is NAGVMQNPRHLVRRRGQEARLRCSPMKGHSHVYWYRQLPEEGLKFMVYLQKENIIDESGMPKERFSAEFPKEGPSILRIQQVVRGDSAAYFCASSPIEEAGEQYFGPGTRLTVT.

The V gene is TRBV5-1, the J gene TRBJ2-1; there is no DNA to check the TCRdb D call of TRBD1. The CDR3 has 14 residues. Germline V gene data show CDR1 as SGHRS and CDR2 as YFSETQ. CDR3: CASSGGTIYNEQFF.

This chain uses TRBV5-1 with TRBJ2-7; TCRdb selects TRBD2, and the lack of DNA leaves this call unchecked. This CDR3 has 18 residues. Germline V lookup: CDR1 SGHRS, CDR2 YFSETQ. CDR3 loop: CASSLSRAASGRDPEQYF.

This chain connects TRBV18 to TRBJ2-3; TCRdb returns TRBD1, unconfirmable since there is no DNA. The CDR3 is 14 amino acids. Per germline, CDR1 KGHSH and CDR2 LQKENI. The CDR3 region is CASSPRDGGDTQYF.

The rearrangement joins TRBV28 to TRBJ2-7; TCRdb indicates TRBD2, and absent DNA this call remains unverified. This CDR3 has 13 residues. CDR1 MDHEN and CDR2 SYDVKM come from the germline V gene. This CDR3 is CASKIGGRYEQYF. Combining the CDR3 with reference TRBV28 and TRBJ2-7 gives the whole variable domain DVKVTQSSRYLVKRTGEKVFLECVQDMDHENMFWYRQDPGLGLRLIYFSYDVKMKEKGDIPEGYSVSREKKERFSLILESASTNQTSMYLCASKIGGRYEQYFGPGTRLTVT.

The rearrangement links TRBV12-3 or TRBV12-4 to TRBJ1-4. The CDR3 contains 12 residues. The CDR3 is CASRADAKKLFF.

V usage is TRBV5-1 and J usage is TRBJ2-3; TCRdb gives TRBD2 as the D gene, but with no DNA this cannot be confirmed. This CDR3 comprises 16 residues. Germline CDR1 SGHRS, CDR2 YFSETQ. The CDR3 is CASSPTQLAGTDTQYF.

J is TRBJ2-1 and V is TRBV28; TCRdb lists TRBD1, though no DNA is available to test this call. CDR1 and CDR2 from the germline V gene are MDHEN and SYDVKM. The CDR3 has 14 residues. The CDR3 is CASSPGTGIDEQFF.

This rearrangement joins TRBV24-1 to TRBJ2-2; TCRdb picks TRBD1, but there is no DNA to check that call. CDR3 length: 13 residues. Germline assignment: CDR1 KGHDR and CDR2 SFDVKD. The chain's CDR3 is CATSGPGTTELFF.

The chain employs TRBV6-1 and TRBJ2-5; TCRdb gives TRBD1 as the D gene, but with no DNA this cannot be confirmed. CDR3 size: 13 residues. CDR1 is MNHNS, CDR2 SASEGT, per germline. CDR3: CASTPGAGETQYF.

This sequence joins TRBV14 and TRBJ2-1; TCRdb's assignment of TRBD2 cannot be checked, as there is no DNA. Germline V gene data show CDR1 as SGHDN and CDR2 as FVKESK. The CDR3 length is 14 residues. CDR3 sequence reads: CASSHPAPLSEQFF.

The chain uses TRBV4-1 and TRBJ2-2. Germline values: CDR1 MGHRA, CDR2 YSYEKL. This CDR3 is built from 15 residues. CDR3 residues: CASSRISDYTGELFF.